The source of this TCR beta chain is a study of liver allograft versus peripheral blood T cells. At the level of the study: Recipients' peripheral blood T cell receptor repertoires were compared with those in transplanted livers.

Germline CDR1 and CDR2: LNHDA and SQIVND (reference sequence). Trimming cost V 5 bases and J 5 bases; bases outside gene matches: 11. The CDR3 loop spans 16 amino acids. In TCRdb, the reads were re-called with MiXCR into one record per CDR3 protein. The repertoire holds some 16,000 distinct CDR3 sequences, with more than 20% as singletons. This sequence was found in a human patient who had a liver transplant. Part of the T cells may come from the graft donor. The chain carries TRBV19 and TRBJ2-2, with TRBD1 matching over 7 bases. The CDR3 DNA reads as TGTGCCAGTAGTGGGGGACAGCGGCGAGCAACCGGGGAGCTGTTTTTT. Its translation is CASSGGQRRATGELFF.